The next 19 T cell receptor beta chains were all read from a single sample in a study of T cell repertoires in cytomegalovirus infection. TCRdb re-analysed the reads in MiXCR, keeping a single row per CDR3 protein. The repertoire includes 150,000 to 190,000 distinct CDR3 sequences, around 24% of them detected once, and approximately 11% sits in the top ten. Sequenced material: PBMCs. The receptors originated from a human donor in good health (CMV status not recorded). Some clones in this sample may be carry-over from other donors' samples.

This clonotype was counted only a few times. The V gene is TRBV6-1, the J gene TRBJ1-6; D is perhaps TRBD1 (6 bases). V lost 7 bases and J 9 bases, leaving 19 bases between the germline ends. The germline V gene encodes CDR1 MNHNS and CDR2 SASEGT. This CDR3 has 15 residues. The CDR3, as DNA: TGTGCCAGCACTCCCCTGGGGGGCGCGGGTTCACCCCTCCACTTT. The encoded protein is CASTPLGGAGSPLHF.

The rearrangement joins TRBV24-1 to TRBJ2-3; D is possibly TRBD1 (6 bases). V was pared by 9 bases and J by 0 bases, with 12 bases between. The CDR3 runs 14 residues. Germline V gene data show CDR1 as KGHDR and CDR2 as SFDVKD. The CDR3 DNA follows: TGTGCCACCCAGTCGGACAGAAGCACAGATACGCAGTATTTT. Translated: CATQSDRSTDTQYF.

This clonotype appeared many times. The V call is TRBV11-2, the J call TRBJ1-6; D is undetermined. This CDR3 has 15 residues. V lost 1 base, J lost 7 bases, and 11 bases lay in between. Germline loops: CDR1 SGHAT, CDR2 FQNNGV. CDR3 sequence (DNA): TGTGCCAGCAGCTTAGTGGGGTCCATGAATTCACCCCTCCACTTT. It yields the protein CASSLVGSMNSPLHF. The full variable domain, with the rest looked up from reference TRBV11-2 and TRBJ1-6, is EAGVAQSPRYKIIEKRQSVAFWCNPISGHATLYWYQQILGQGPKLLIQFQNNGVVDDSQLPKDRFSAERLKGVDSTLKIQPAKLEDSAVYLCASSLVGSMNSPLHFGNGTRLTVT.

The rearrangement links TRBV2 to TRBJ2-7, with a possible D match to TRBD1 (6 bases). Between the trimmed V and J ends, which lost 6 bases and 6 bases, there was a span of 12 bases. CDR3 length: 12 residues. Germline CDR1 is SNHLY and CDR2 is FYNNEI. Here the CDR3 reads CASSPGTSEQYF. The CDR3 nucleotides read TGTGCCAGCAGCCCTGGGACAAGCGAGCAGTACTTC.

The chain carries TRBV19 and TRBJ2-1; D remains ambiguous. The germline gives CDR1 LNHDA, CDR2 SQIVND (reference sequence). This CDR3 has 13 residues. Trimming shortened V by 2 bases and J by 8 bases, and 10 bases separated the two germline ends. The CDR3 protein is CASSISLIYEQFF. The CDR3 DNA reads TGTGCCAGTAGTATATCCCTAATCTATGAGCAGTTCTTC.

CDR3 nucleotide sequence: TGTGCCAGCAGTGGGGCTGAGACCCAGTACTTC. Amino acid sequence: CASSGAETQYF. V is TRBV6-2 or TRBV6-3 and J is TRBJ2-5; a weak D match, TRBD1 (5 bases). This CDR3 is 11 amino acids long. The germline V gene has CDR1 MNHEY and CDR2 SVGEGT. Trimming cost V 5 bases and J 5 bases, with 6 bases left between them.

This clonotype was seen only a few times. The rearrangement uses TRBV4-1 and TRBJ2-5; TRBD2 matches 8 bases. The CDR3 is made up of 18 amino acids. Germline CDR1 and CDR2: MGHRA and YSYEKL. Trimming took 0 bases from V and 6 from J; bases not matched to a gene: 15. CDR3 protein: CASSQDLAGASGFQTQYF. The CDR3 DNA reads as TGCGCCAGCAGCCAAGATTTGGCTGGGGCTAGCGGGTTCCAGACCCAGTACTTC.

This clonotype has a count of ten or more. V is TRBV7-2 and J is TRBJ2-5; D remains unclear. The CDR3 loop spans 12 amino acids. V lost 1 base and J lost 4, with 4 bases in between. Germline V lookup: CDR1 SGHTA, CDR2 FQGNSA. The DNA for the CDR3 is TGTGCCAGCAGCTTAGAGAGAGAGACCCAGTACTTC. This sequence encodes CASSLERETQYF.

There are a few counts of this clonotype. The rearrangement links TRBV28 to TRBJ1-5; D is possibly TRBD1 (5 bases). The V end was cut by 3 bases, the J end by 0 bases, with 15 bases between. The CDR3 loop spans 17 amino acids. Germline CDR1 MDHEN, CDR2 SYDVKM. The CDR3 loop is CASSLSQGGNSNQPQHF. CDR3 bases: TGTGCCAGCAGTTTGAGCCAGGGAGGGAATAGCAATCAGCCCCAGCATTTT.

This clonotype has at least ten counts. This chain links TRBV7-8 with TRBJ2-7; tentatively, D is TRBD1 (6 bases). The CDR3 length is 14 residues. Deletions cut 5 bases from V and 2 bases from J, with 13 bases between. The germline V gene encodes CDR1 SGHVS and CDR2 FQNEAQ. As DNA, the CDR3 is TGTGCCAGCAGCGAATCTTACAGGGCCTACGAGCAGTACTTC. It translates to CASSESYRAYEQYF. The full variable domain, its missing parts supplied by reference TRBV7-8 and TRBJ2-7, is GAGVSQSPRYKVAKRGQDVALRCDPISGHVSLFWYQQALGQGPEFLTYFQNEAQLDKSGLPSDRFFAERPEGSVSTLKIQRTQQEDSAVYLCASSESYRAYEQYFGPGTRLTVT.

This sequence joins TRBV4-1 and TRBJ2-7; 10 nucleotides match TRBD2. The V gene end was trimmed by 5 bases and the J gene end by 0 bases; junction bases not matched to a gene: 7. The CDR3 covers 16 residues. CDR1 MGHRA and CDR2 YSYEKL come from the germline V gene. The CDR3 spells CASSASGTSASYEQYF. CDR3 coding DNA: TGCGCCAGCAGCGCGTCCGGGACTAGCGCCTCCTACGAGCAGTACTTC.

The chain is built from TRBV4-1 and TRBJ2-3; 10 nucleotides match TRBD2. Germline V lookup: CDR1 MGHRA, CDR2 YSYEKL. The CDR3 has 18 amino acids. The V and J ends lost 0 bases and 2 bases, in that order; junction bases with no gene match: 8. CDR3 DNA sequence: TGCGCCAGCAGCCAAGAATCGAAGCGGGGGGGATTCACAGATACGCAGTATTTT. This codes for CASSQESKRGGFTDTQYF.

In this sample, this clonotype turned up a few times. This chain joins TRBV7-9 and TRBJ1-1; 7 bases agree with TRBD1. Germline CDR1 and CDR2: SEHNR and FQNEAQ (reference sequence). The V gene end was trimmed by 0 bases and the J gene end by 11 bases; junction bases not matched to a gene: 21. CDR3 length equals 18 residues. CDR3 loop: CASSLARPGTVFLKVAFF. CDR3 in DNA: TGTGCCAGCAGCTTAGCTAGACCCGGGACAGTCTTCTTAAAGGTGGCTTTCTTT.

This clonotype was detected many times. This rearrangement joins TRBV7-9 to TRBJ2-1; 7 nucleotides align to TRBD2. The CDR3 extends over 16 amino acids. The V segment lost 1 base and the J segment 0 bases; nucleotides outside the gene matches: 3. In germline, CDR1 is SEHNR, CDR2 FQNEAQ (reference sequence). CDR3 amino acids: CASSLVRGGSYNEQFF. In DNA, the CDR3 is TGTGCCAGCAGCTTAGTTCGCGGGGGCTCCTACAATGAGCAGTTCTTC.

Notes on this clonotype: A much larger clone sits a single nucleotide away, making a read error possible. V gene TRBV12-3 or TRBV12-4 combines with J gene TRBJ1-4; 7 bases match TRBD1. This CDR3 region has 14 residues. CDR3 amino acids: CGSSSGQLNEKLFF. The CDR3 DNA is TGTGGCAGCAGTTCGGGACAGTTGAATGAAAAACTGTTTTTT.

This clonotype has more than one count but fewer than ten. The gene calls are TRBV10-3 and TRBJ2-2; either TRBD1 or TRBD2 may fit D (5 bases each). CDR1 and CDR2 (germline): ENHRY, SYGVKD. CDR3 length: 13 amino acids. V gave up 3 bases and J gave up 13 bases, with 15 bases separating them. The CDR3 spells CAISETGTTRLFF. In DNA form, the CDR3 reads TGTGCCATCAGTGAAACCGGGACCACCAGGCTGTTTTTT.

This clonotype was detected many times. This chain uses TRBV7-9 with TRBJ1-2, with 7 bases lining up with TRBD1. This CDR3 has 13 amino acids. CDR1 SEHNR and CDR2 FQNEAQ come from the germline V gene (reference sequence). V shed 5 bases, J shed 7 bases, and the junction held 7 bases outside the gene matches. CDR3 sequence reads: CASSLAQGSGYTF. The CDR3 nucleotides read TGTGCCAGCAGCCTCGCACAGGGGTCTGGCTACACCTTC.

This clonotype was detected ten times or more. The chain recombines TRBV7-8 with TRBJ2-1, with 9 positions matching TRBD1. After removal of 5 bases from V and 6 bases from J, the junction contained 8 bases not matched to a gene. The length of the CDR3 is 15 residues. Germline V CDR1 and CDR2: SGHVS, FQNEAQ. The CDR3 protein is CASSPWTGAGNEQFF. The DNA for the CDR3 is TGTGCCAGCAGCCCGTGGACAGGGGCTGGCAATGAGCAGTTCTTC.

In this sample, this clonotype turned up many times. V gene TRBV7-8 combines with J gene TRBJ2-7; TRBD2 matches at 7 bases. The V and J ends lost 3 bases and 5 bases, in that order; junction bases with no gene match: 7. CDR1 SGHVS and CDR2 FQNEAQ come from the germline V gene. The CDR3 loop spans 14 amino acids. The CDR3 region is CASSLLAGVDEQYF. CDR3 DNA sequence: TGTGCCAGCAGCTTGCTGGCGGGGGTCGACGAGCAGTACTTC. Looking up the rest from reference TRBV7-8 and TRBJ2-7 gives the full variable domain: GAGVSQSPRYKVAKRGQDVALRCDPISGHVSLFWYQQALGQGPEFLTYFQNEAQLDKSGLPSDRFFAERPEGSVSTLKIQRTQQEDSAVYLCASSLLAGVDEQYFGPGTRLTVT.